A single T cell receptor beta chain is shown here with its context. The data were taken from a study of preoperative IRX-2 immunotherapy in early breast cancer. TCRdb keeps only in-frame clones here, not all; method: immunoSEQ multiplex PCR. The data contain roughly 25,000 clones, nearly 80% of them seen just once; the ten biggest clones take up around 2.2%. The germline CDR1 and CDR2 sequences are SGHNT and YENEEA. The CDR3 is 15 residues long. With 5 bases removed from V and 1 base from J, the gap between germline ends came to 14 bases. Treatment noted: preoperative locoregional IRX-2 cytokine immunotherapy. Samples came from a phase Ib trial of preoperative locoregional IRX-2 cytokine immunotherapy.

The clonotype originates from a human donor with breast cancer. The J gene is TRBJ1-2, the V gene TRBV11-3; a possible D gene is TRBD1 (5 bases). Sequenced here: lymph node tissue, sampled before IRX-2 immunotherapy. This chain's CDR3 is CASSPARGDNYGYTF. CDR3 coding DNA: TGTGCCAGCAGCCCCGCCAGAGGGGATAACTATGGCTACACCTTC. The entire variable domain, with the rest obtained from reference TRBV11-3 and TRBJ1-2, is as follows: EAGVVQSPRYKIIEKKQPVAFWCNPISGHNTLYWYLQNLGQGPELLIRYENEEAVDDSQLPKDRFSAERLKGVDSTLKIQPAELGDSAVYLCASSPARGDNYGYTFGSGTRLTVV.